Listed here is a single T cell receptor beta chain. The sample belongs to a study of blood T cell repertoires in COVID-19. V was pared by 3 bases and J by 8 bases, with 7 bases of the junction left unmatched. Germline V gene lookup returns CDR1 GTSNPN and CDR2 SVGIG (reference sequence). The CDR3 is 13 residues long. Method: immunoSEQ multiplex PCR; TCRdb's copy keeps in-frame clones and lacks some. The table has 200,000 to 300,000 clones, around 87% seen once; the top ten hold approximately 7.6%. The sample consisted of peripheral blood. The rearrangement joins TRBV30 to TRBJ1-2, with 9 bases lining up with TRBD1. The clonotype was recovered from a man in his sixties who had recovered from COVID-19. Here the CDR3 DNA reads TGTGCCTGGAGCGCTGCGGGACAGGGAGGCTACACCTTC. Translating gives CAWSAAGQGGYTF.